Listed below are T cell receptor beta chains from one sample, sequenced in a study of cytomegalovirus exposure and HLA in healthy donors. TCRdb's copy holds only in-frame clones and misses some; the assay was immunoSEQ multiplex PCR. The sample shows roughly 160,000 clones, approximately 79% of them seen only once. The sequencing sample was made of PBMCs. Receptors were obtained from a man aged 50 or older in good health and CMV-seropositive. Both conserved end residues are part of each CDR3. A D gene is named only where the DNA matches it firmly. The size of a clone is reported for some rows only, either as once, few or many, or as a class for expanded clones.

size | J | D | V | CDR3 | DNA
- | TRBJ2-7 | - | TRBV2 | CASSVGQSYEQYF | TGTGCCAGCAGTGTCGGACAGTCCTACGAGCAGTACTTC
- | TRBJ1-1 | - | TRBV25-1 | CASSSMGGRTEAFF | TGTGCCAGCAGCTCCATGGGAGGGCGGACTGAAGCTTTCTTT
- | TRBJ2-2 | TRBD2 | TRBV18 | CASSPASGKYTGELFF | TGTGCCAGCTCACCGGCCAGCGGGAAATACACCGGGGAGCTGTTTTTT
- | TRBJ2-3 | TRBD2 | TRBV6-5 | CASSLAGASTDTQYF | TGTGCCAGTTCCCTAGCGGGGGCTAGCACAGATACGCAGTATTTT
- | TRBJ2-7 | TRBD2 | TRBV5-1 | CASSLSTSGSYEQYF | TGCGCCAGCAGCTTGTCGACTAGCGGCTCCTACGAGCAGTACTTC
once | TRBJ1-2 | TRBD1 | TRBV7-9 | CASSSSGQGYGYTF | TGTGCCAGCAGCTCCTCCGGACAGGGCTATGGCTACACCTTC
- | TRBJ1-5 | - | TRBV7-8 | CASRPESGRDNQPQHF | TGTGCCAGCAGGCCCGAGTCGGGCAGGGACAATCAGCCCCAGCATTTT
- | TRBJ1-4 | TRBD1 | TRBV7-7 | CASRGDSGEKLFF | TGTGCCAGCAGGGGGGACAGTGGGGAAAAACTGTTTTTT
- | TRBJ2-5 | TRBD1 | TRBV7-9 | CASSRGQEHQETQYF | TGTGCCAGCAGTAGGGGACAGGAGCACCAAGAGACCCAGTACTTC
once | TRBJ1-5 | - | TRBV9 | CASSVGTSSNQPQHF | TGTGCCAGCAGCGTAGGGACATCTAGCAATCAGCCCCAGCATTTT
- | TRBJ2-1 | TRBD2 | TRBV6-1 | CASSEDRLAGGPDEQFF | TGTGCCAGCAGTGAAGATCGGCTAGCGGGGGGGCCGGATGAGCAGTTCTTC
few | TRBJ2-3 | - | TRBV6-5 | CASSGNVASSDTQYF | TGTGCCAGCAGTGGCAATGTCGCCAGTTCAGATACGCAGTATTTT
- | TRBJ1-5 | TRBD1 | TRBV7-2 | CASSLAIGTGNQPQHF | TGTGCCAGCAGCTTAGCGATAGGGACAGGCAATCAGCCCCAGCATTTT
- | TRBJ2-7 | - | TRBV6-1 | CASTRSGVESYEQYF | TGTGCCAGCACCCGATCGGGTGTTGAGTCCTACGAGCAGTACTTC
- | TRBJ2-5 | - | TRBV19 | CASSRTRGHWETQYF | TGTGCCAGTAGTAGGACCAGAGGGCATTGGGAGACCCAGTACTTC
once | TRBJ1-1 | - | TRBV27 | CASSLYPGWNTEAFF | TGTGCCAGCAGTTTATATCCGGGGTGGAACACTGAAGCTTTCTTT
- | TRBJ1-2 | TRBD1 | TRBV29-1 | CSGGGQGYNGYTF | TGCAGCGGGGGAGGACAGGGTTATAATGGCTACACCTTC
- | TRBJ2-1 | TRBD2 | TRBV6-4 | CARSPGTSGGAIEQFF | TGTGCCAGGAGTCCCGGGACTAGCGGGGGGGCCATTGAGCAGTTCTTC
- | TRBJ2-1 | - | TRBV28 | CASRTVRSYNEQFF | TGTGCCAGCAGGACAGTCCGCTCCTACAATGAGCAGTTCTTC
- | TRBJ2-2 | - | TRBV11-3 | CASSFDSTNTGELFF | TGTGCCAGCAGCTTTGACAGTACGAACACCGGGGAGCTGTTTTTT